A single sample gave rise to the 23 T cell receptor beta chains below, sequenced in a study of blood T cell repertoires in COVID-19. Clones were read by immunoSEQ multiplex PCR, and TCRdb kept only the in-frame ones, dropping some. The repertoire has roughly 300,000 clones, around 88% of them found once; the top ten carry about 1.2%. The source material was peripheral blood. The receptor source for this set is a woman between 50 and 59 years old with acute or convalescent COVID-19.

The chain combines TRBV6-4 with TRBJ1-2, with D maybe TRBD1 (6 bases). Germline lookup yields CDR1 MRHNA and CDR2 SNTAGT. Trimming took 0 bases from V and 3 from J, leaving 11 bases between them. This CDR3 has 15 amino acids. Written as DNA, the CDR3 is TGTGCCAGCAGTGACTCGGTGAGACAGGACTATGGCTACACCTTC. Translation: CASSDSVRQDYGYTF.

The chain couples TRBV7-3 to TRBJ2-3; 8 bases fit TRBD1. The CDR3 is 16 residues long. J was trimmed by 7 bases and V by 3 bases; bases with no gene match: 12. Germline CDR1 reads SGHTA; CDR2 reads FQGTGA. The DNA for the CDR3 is TGTGCCAGCAGCTTGGCAGGGGGCGGAGGTAGGAATACGCAGTATTTT. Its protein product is CASSLAGGGGRNTQYF.

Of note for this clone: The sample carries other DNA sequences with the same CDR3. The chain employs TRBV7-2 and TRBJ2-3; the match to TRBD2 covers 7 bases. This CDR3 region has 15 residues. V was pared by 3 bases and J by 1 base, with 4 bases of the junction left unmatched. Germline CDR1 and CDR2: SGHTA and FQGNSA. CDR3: CASSLMGGGTDTQYF. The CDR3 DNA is TGTGCCAGCAGCTTGATGGGGGGGGGCACAGATACGCAGTATTTT.

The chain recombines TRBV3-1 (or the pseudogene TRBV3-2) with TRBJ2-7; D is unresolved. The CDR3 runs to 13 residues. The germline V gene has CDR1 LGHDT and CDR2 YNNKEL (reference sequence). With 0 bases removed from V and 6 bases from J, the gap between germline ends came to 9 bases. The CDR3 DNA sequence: TGTGCCAGCAGCCAAGATACTGGTTCCGAGCAGTACGTC. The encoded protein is CASSQDTGSEQYV.

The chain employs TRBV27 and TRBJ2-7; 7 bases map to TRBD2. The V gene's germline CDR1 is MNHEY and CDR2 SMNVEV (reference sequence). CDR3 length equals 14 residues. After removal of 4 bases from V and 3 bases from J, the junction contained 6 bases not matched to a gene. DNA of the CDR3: TGTGCCAGCAGTTCGGGACTATCTTACTACGAGCAGTACTTC. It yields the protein CASSSGLSYYEQYF.

The CDR3 bases are TGTGCCAGCAGCGGACAGGGGGCTCTAGCTGAAGCTTTCTTT. This codes for CASSGQGALAEAFF. The genes are TRBV11-2 and TRBJ1-1, with TRBD1 matching 11 bases. V lost 5 bases to trimming and J lost 6 bases; unmatched junction nucleotides: 5. Germline-derived CDR1 and CDR2 are SGHAT and FQNNGV. The CDR3 loop spans 14 amino acids. The full variable domain, with the rest looked up from reference TRBV11-2 and TRBJ1-1, is EAGVAQSPRYKIIEKRQSVAFWCNPISGHATLYWYQQILGQGPKLLIQFQNNGVVDDSQLPKDRFSAERLKGVDSTLKIQPAKLEDSAVYLCASSGQGALAEAFFGQGTRLTVV.

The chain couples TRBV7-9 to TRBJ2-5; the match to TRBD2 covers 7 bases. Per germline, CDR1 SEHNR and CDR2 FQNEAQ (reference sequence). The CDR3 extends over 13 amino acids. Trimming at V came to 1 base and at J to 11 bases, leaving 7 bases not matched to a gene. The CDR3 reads CASSLGTLGGQYF. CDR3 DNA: TGTGCCAGCAGCTTAGGGACTCTGGGAGGGCAGTACTTC.

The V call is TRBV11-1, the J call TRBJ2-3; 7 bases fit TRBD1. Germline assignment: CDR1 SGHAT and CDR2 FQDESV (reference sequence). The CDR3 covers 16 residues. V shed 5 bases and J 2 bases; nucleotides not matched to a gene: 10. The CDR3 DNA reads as TGTGCCAGCAGCCAAAAAACAGGGGCCTTCACAGATACGCAGTATTTT. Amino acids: CASSQKTGAFTDTQYF.

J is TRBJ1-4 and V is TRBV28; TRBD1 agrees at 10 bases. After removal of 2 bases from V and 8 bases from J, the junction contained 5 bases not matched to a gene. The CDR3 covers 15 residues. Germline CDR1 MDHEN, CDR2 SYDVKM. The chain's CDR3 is CASSLRTGGQEKLFF. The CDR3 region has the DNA TGTGCCAGCAGTTTAAGGACAGGGGGTCAGGAAAAACTGTTTTTT.

CDR3 DNA sequence: TGTGCCAGCAATCGGGGGACGGGATTCACTGAAGCTTTCTTT. Its protein is CASNRGTGFTEAFF. The chain recombines TRBV6-5 with TRBJ1-1, with a weak D call TRBD1 (5 bases). The V gene lost 7 bases and the J gene lost 4 bases, with 16 bases spanning the gap. Germline lookup yields CDR1 MNHEY and CDR2 SVGAGI. CDR3 length equals 14 residues.

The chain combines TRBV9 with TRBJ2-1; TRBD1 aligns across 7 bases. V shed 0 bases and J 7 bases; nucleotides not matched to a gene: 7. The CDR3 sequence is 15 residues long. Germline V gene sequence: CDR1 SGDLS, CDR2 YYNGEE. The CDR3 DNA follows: TGTGCCAGCAGCGTAGTAGAGACAGGGACAAATGAGCAGTTCTTC. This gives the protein CASSVVETGTNEQFF.

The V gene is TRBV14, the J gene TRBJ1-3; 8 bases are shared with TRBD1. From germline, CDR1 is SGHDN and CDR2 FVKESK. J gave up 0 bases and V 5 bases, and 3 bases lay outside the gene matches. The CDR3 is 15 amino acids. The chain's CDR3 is CASSYDRGSGNTIYF. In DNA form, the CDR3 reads TGTGCCAGCAGCTATGACAGGGGCTCTGGAAACACCATATATTTT.

In DNA, the CDR3 is TGTGCCAGCAGCTTGACGACTTACAATGAGCAGTTCTTC. This gives the protein CASSLTTYNEQFF. The rearrangement uses TRBV5-4 and TRBJ2-1, with unresolved D. The V end was cut by 1 base, the J end by 4 bases, with 6 bases between. This CDR3 spans 13 amino acids. In germline, CDR1 is SGHNT, CDR2 YYREEE (reference sequence).

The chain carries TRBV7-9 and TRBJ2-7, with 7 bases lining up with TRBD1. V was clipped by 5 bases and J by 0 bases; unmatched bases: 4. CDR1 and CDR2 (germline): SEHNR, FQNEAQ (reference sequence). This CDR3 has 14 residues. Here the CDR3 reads CASSPDRSSYEQYF. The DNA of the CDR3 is TGTGCCAGCAGCCCGGACAGGAGCTCCTACGAGCAGTACTTC.

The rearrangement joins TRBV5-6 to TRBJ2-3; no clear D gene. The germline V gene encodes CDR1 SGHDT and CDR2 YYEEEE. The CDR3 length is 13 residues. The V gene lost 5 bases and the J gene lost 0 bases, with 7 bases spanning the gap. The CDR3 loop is CASRDSSTDTQYF. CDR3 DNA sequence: TGTGCCAGCAGAGACTCTAGCACAGATACGCAGTATTTT.

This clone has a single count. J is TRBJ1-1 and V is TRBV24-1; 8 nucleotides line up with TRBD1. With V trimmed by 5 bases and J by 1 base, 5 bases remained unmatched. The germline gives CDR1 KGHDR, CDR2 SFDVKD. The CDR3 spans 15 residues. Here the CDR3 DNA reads TGTGCCACCAGTGGAGGGACAGGTTCGAACACTGAAGCTTTCTTT. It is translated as CATSGGTGSNTEAFF.

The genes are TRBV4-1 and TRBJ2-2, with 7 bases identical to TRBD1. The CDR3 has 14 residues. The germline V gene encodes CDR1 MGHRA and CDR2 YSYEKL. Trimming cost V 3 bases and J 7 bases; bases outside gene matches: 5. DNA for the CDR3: TGCGCCAGCAGCCAGGAAGACAGGGTCGGGGAGCTGTTTTTT. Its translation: CASSQEDRVGELFF.

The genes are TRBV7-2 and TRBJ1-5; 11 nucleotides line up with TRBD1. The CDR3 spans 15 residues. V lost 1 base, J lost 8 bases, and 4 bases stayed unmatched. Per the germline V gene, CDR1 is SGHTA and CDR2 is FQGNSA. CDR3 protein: CASSLGTGGIEPQHF. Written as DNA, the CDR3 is TGTGCCAGCAGCTTAGGGACAGGGGGCATTGAGCCCCAGCATTTT.

CDR3 bases: TGCGCCAGCAGCCAAGGGCAGGGTTCCTACGAGCAGTACTTC. This encodes CASSQGQGSYEQYF. The gene calls are TRBV4-3 and TRBJ2-7; tentatively, D is TRBD1 (5 bases). V lost 1 base and J 1 base, leaving 8 bases between the germline ends. In germline, CDR1 is LGHNA, CDR2 YSLEER. CDR3 length: 14 amino acids.

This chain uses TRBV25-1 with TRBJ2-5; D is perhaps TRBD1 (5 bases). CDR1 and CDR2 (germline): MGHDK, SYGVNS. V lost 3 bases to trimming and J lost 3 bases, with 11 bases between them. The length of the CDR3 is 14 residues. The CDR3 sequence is CASSDLWGKETQYF. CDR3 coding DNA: TGTGCCAGCAGTGATTTATGGGGCAAAGAGACCCAGTACTTC.

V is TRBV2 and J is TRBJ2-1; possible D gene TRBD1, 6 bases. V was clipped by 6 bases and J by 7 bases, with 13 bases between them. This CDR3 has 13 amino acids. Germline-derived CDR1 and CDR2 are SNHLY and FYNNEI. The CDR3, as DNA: TGTGCCAGCAGCCGATGGGGGCTAAATGAGCAGTTCTTC. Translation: CASSRWGLNEQFF.

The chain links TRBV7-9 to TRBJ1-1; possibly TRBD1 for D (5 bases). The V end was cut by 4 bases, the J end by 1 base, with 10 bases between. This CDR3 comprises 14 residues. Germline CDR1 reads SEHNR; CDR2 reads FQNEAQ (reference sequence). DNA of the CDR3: TGTGCCAGCAGCTCCCTTGGGGCGAACACTGAAGCTTTCTTT. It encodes CASSSLGANTEAFF.

The CDR3 sequence is CATSGGTDYGYTF. CDR3 coding DNA: TGTGCCACCAGTGGAGGGACAGACTATGGCTACACCTTC. The gene calls are TRBV24-1 and TRBJ1-2, with 7 bases that match TRBD1. The germline V gene has CDR1 KGHDR and CDR2 SFDVKD. The CDR3 is 13 residues long. The V segment lost 5 bases and the J segment 3 bases; nucleotides outside the gene matches: 2.